Below, one T cell receptor beta chain is given with its context. Antigen unknown. CDR1 is SGHTA, CDR2 FQGNSA, per germline. The V segment lost 4 bases and the J segment 5 bases; nucleotides outside the gene matches: 9. CDR3 length: 15 amino acids. As every portion of the isolated RNA was reverse transcribed, the sequencing read expressed TCRB transcripts. Only in-frame clones appear in the TCRdb table, and some are missing; sequencing was by immunoSEQ multiplex PCR. This sample yields under 150,000 clones, of which 40% to 55% are seen a single time; around 0.42% belongs to the top ten. This specimen belongs to a study of beta chain features in type 1 diabetes. Findings and caveats of the study: cDNA-based reads could over-represent cells with high TCR expression. Shorter templates might be favored by PCR, equally in patients and controls.

The sequence came from a man in his late teens or twenties in good health. What was sequenced was Tregs from blood. The V gene is TRBV7-2, the J gene TRBJ2-7, with 9 bases lining up with TRBD1. The CDR3 region is CASSYVADRGHEQYF. The CDR3 DNA follows: TGTGCCAGCAGCTATGTCGCGGACAGGGGACACGAGCAGTACTTC.